This TCR beta chain was obtained from a study of cytomegalovirus exposure and HLA in healthy donors. For the study at large: An early data release held some 85 million unique TCRs from HLA-typed donors.

V lost 4 bases to trimming and J lost 5 bases, with 8 bases between them. The CDR3 covers 12 residues. Germline V gene data show CDR1 as MDHEN and CDR2 as SYDVKM. PCR used 60 Vbeta primers and 13 Jbeta primers. Profiling relied on immunoSEQ multiplex PCR, and the TCRdb table lists in-frame clones only, not all of them. Of 150,000 or so clones listed, roughly 74% are singletons. The clonotype comes from a man younger than 30 in good health and CMV-seronegative. The sample taken for sequencing was PBMCs. The chain joins TRBV28 to TRBJ1-2; D gene uncertain. The CDR3: CASSYQAYGYTF. The DNA of the CDR3 is TGTGCCAGCAGTTACCAGGCTTATGGCTACACCTTC.